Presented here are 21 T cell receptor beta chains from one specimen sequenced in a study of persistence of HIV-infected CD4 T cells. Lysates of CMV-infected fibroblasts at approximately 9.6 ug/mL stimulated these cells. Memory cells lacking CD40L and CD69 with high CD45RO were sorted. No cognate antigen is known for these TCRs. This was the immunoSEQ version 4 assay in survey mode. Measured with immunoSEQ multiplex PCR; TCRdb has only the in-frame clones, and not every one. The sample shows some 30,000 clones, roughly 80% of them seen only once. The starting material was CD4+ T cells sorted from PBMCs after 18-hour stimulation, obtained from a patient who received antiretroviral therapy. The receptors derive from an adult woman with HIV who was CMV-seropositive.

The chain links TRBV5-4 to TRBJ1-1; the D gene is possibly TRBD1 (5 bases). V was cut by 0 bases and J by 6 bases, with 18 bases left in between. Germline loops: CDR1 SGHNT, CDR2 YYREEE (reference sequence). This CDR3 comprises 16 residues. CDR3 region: CASSLDVGTIAAEAFF. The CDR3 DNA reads TGTGCCAGCAGCTTGGACGTGGGGACTATTGCCGCTGAAGCTTTCTTT. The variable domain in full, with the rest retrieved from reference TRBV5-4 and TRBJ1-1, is ETGVTQSPTHLIKTRGQQVTLRCSSQSGHNTVSWYQQALGQGPQFIFQYYREEENGRGNFPPRFSGLQFPNYSSELNVNALELDDSALYLCASSLDVGTIAAEAFFGQGTRLTVV.

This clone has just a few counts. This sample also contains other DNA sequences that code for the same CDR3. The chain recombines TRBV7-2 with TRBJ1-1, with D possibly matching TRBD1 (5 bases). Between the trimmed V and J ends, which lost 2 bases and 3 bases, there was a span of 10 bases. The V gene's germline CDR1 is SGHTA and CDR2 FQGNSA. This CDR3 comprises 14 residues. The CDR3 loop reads CASSLQGGDTEAFF. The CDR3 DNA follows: TGTGCCAGCAGCTTACAGGGTGGGGACACTGAAGCTTTCTTT. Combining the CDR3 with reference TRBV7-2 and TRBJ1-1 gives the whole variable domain GAGVSQSPSNKVTEKGKDVELRCDPISGHTALYWYRQSLGQGLEFLIYFQGNSAPDKSGLPSDRFSAERTGGSVSTLTIQRTQQEDSAVYLCASSLQGGDTEAFFGQGTRLTVV.

The CDR3 region is CASGLGTVGGEKLFF. The DNA for the CDR3 is TGTGCTAGTGGTTTGGGGACAGTGGGGGGTGAAAAACTGTTTTTT. The chain couples TRBV12-5 to TRBJ1-4; D might be TRBD1 (6 bases). The CDR3 sequence is 15 residues long. CDR1 LGHNT and CDR2 FRNRAP come from the germline V gene. V gave up 1 base and J gave up 7 bases, with 13 bases separating them. Together with reference TRBV12-5 and TRBJ1-4, the CDR3 gives the full variable domain: DARVTQTPRHKVTEMGQEVTMRCQPILGHNTVFWYRQTMMQGLELLAYFRNRAPLDDSGMPKDRFSAEMPDATLATLKIQPSEPRDSAVYFCASGLGTVGGEKLFFGSGTQLSVL.

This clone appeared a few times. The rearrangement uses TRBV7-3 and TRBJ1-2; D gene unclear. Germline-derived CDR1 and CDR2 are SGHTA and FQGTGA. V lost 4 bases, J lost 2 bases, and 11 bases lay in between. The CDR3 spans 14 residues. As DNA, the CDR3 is TGTGCCAGCAGCTCCGGACCGAAGAACTATGGCTACACCTTC. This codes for CASSSGPKNYGYTF.

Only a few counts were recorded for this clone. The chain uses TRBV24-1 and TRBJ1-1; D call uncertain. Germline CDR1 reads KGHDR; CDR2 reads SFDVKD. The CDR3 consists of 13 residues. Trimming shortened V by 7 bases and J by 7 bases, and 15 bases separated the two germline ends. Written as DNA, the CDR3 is TGTGCCACCAGAACTTCTAGGGAGAGTGAAGCTTTCTTT. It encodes CATRTSRESEAFF.

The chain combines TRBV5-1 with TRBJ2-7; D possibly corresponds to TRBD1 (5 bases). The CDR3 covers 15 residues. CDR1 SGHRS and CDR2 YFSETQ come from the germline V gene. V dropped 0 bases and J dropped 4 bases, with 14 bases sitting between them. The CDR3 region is CASSLEPGPQYEQYF. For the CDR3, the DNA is TGCGCCAGCAGCTTGGAACCAGGGCCCCAGTACGAGCAGTACTTC. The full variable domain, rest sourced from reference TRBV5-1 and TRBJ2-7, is KAGVTQTPRYLIKTRGQQVTLSCSPISGHRSVSWYQQTPGQGLQFLFEYFSETQRNKGNFPGRFSGRQFSNSRSEMNVSTLELGDSALYLCASSLEPGPQYEQYFGPGTRLTVT.

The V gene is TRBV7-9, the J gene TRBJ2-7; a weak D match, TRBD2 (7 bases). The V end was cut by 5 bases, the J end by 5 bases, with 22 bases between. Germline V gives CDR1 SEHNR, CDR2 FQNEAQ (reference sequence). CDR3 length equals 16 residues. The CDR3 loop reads CASSEQGGGNWNEQYF. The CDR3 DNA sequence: TGTGCCAGCAGCGAGCAGGGAGGGGGGAATTGGAACGAGCAGTACTTC.

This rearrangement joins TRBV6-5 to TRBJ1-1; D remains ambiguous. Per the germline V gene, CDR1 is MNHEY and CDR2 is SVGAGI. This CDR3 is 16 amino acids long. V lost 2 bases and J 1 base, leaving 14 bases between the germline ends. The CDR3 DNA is TGTGCCAGCAGTTACGGGAGGGTTTGGACGAACACTGAAGCTTTCTTT. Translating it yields CASSYGRVWTNTEAFF.

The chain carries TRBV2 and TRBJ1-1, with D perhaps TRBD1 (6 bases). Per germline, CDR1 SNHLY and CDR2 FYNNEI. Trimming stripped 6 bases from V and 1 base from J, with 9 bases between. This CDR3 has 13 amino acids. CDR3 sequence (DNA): TGTGCCAGCAGGCTGGACAGGAACACTGAAGCTTTCTTT. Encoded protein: CASRLDRNTEAFF.

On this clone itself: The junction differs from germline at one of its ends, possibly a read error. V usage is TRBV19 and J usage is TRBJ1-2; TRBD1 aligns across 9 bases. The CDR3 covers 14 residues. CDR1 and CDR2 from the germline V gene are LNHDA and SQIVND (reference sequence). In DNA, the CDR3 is TGTGCCAGTAGTATAGATAACAACAGGGGGCCCTACGTCTTC. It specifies CASSIDNNRGPYVF.

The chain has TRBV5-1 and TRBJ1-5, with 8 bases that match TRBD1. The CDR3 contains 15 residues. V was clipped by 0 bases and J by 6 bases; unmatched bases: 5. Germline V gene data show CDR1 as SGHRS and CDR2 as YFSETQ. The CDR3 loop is CASSLDQGAGQPQHF. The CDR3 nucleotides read TGCGCCAGCAGCTTGGATCAGGGGGCGGGTCAGCCCCAGCATTTT.

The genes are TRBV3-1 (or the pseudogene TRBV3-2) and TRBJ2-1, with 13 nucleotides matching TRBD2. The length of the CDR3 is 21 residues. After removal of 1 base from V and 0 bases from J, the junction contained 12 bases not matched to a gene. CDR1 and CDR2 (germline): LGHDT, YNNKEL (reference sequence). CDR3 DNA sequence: TGTGCCAGCAGCCAAGTCCCTCCGGGACTAGCGGGGCCGAGCTCCTACAATGAGCAGTTCTTC. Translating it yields CASSQVPPGLAGPSSYNEQFF.

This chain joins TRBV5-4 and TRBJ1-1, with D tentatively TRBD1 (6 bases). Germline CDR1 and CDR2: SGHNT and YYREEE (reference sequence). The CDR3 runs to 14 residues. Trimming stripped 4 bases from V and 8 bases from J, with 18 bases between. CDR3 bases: TGTGCCAGCAGCGCCTCGCCAGGGGAGTCCGAAGCTTTCTTT. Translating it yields CASSASPGESEAFF. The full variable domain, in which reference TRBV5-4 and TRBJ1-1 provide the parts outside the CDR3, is ETGVTQSPTHLIKTRGQQVTLRCSSQSGHNTVSWYQQALGQGPQFIFQYYREEENGRGNFPPRFSGLQFPNYSSELNVNALELDDSALYLCASSASPGESEAFFGQGTRLTVV.

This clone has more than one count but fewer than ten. The DNA of the CDR3 is TGTGCCAGCAGCCCGGGACAGATAAATCAGCCCCAGCATTTT. Translating gives CASSPGQINQPQHF. The chain recombines TRBV5-8 with TRBJ1-5, with 7 bases aligning to TRBD1. Losses at the gene ends were 4 bases for V and 4 bases for J; bases not matched to a gene: 5. The CDR3 sequence is 14 residues long. Germline V gene data show CDR1 as SGHTS and CDR2 as YDEGEE.

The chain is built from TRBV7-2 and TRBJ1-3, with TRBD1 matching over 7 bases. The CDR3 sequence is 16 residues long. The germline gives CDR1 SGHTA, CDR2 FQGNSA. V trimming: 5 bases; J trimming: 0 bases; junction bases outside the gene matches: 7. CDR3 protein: CASSVGQRASGNTIYF. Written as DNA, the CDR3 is TGTGCCAGCAGCGTGGGACAGCGAGCCTCTGGAAACACCATATATTTT. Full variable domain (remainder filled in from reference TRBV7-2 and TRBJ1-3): GAGVSQSPSNKVTEKGKDVELRCDPISGHTALYWYRQSLGQGLEFLIYFQGNSAPDKSGLPSDRFSAERTGGSVSTLTIQRTQQEDSAVYLCASSVGQRASGNTIYFGEGSWLTVV.

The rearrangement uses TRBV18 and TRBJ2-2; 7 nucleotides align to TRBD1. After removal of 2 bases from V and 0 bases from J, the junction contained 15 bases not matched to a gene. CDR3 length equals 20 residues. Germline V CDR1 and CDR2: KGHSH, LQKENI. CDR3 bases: TGTGCCAGCTCACCAGTGGCTCTGGACAGGTTACTTTCGAACACCGGGGAGCTGTTTTTT. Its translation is CASSPVALDRLLSNTGELFF.

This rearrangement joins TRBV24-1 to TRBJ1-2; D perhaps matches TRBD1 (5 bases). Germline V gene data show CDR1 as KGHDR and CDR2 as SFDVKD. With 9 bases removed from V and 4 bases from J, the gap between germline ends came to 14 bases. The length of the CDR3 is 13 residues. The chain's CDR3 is CATADSGVYGYTF. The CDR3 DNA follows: TGTGCCACCGCAGACAGTGGAGTCTATGGCTACACCTTC.

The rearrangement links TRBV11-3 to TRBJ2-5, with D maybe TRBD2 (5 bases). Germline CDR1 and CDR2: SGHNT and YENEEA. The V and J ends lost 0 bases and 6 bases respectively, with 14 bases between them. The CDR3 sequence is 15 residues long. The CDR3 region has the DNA TGTGCCAGCAGCTTAGATGCTCCAACTAGGAAGACCCAGTACTTC. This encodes CASSLDAPTRKTQYF.

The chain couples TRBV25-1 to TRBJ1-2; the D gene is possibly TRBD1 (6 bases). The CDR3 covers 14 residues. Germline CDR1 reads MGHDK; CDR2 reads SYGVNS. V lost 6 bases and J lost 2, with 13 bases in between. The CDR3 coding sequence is TGTGCCAGCAGAGAACCCGGGACAAACTATGGCTACACCTTC. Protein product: CASREPGTNYGYTF.

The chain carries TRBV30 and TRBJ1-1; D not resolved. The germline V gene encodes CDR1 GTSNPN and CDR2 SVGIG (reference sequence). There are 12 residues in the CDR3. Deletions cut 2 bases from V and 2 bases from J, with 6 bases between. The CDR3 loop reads CAWSKPNTEAFF. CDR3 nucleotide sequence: TGTGCCTGGAGTAAACCCAACACTGAAGCTTTCTTT.

CDR3 loop: CATSTDRISGNTIYF. In DNA form, the CDR3 reads TGTGCCACCAGCACGGACCGGATCTCTGGAAACACCATATATTTT. The rearrangement uses TRBV15 and TRBJ1-3, with D unresolved. Trimming removed 4 bases from V and 0 bases from J, with 10 bases in between. CDR3 size: 15 residues. Germline assignment: CDR1 LNHNV and CDR2 YYDKDF (reference sequence).